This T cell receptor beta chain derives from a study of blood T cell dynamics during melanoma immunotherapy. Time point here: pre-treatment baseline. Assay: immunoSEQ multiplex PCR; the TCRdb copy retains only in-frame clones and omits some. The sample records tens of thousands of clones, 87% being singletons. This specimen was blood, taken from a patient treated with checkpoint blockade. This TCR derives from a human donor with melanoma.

The CDR3 sequence is CASSLSMEEKLFF. The CDR3 DNA follows: TGTGCCAGCTCCCTTTCAATGGAAGAAAAACTGTTTTTT. This sequence joins TRBV18 and TRBJ1-4; D remains unclear. V gave up 6 bases and J gave up 8 bases, with 13 bases separating them. The CDR3 extends over 13 amino acids. CDR1 is KGHSH and CDR2 is LQKENI in the germline V gene. The entire variable domain, with the rest obtained from reference TRBV18 and TRBJ1-4, is as follows: NAGVMQNPRHLVRRRGQEARLRCSPMKGHSHVYWYRQLPEEGLKFMVYLQKENIIDESGMPKERFSAEFPKEGPSILRIQQVVRGDSAAYFCASSLSMEEKLFFGSGTQLSVL.